The source of this T cell receptor beta chain is a study of blood T cell repertoires in COVID-19. Study background: Both acute and convalescent COVID-19 samples were obtained from the United States, Italy and Spain. Sources were T cells, B-cell-depleted T cells, or PBMCs; the material itself was cDNA or gDNA.

It was during active infection that Seattle patients were enrolled and then longitudinally followed. There are 14 residues in the CDR3. Germline CDR1 reads MDHEN; CDR2 reads SYDVKM. The ends were cut back, 4 bases at V and 5 bases at J, with 14 bases in the middle. Authors' analysis steps: Cell counts per sample came from amplifying reference gene primers. Sequencing used immunoSEQ multiplex PCR; TCRdb keeps in-frame clones, though not all of them. V and J calls and clone size follow that table, whereas D and trimming were derived from the DNA. The sample contains under 200,000 clones, around 87% of which appear only once.

The receptor was derived from a woman of 80 years or more with COVID-19, enrolled during active disease. Specimen: peripheral blood. The chain joins TRBV28 to TRBJ2-5, with D perhaps matching TRBD1 (6 bases). CDR3 in amino acids: CASSSRQVGETQYF. The CDR3 DNA reads as TGTGCCAGCAGTTCCAGACAGGTTGGGGAGACCCAGTACTTC.